These T cell receptor beta chains were read from a single sample in a study of vaccination and CD4 T cells after COVID-19. TCRdb re-analysed the PCR reads in MiXCR, keeping a single row per CDR3 protein. Here the sample spans approximately 12,000 distinct CDR3 sequences, around 20% being singletons. The antigens of these receptors remain unknown. This material consisted of CD4+ T cells from blood, cultured in vitro, taken before SARS-CoV-2 vaccination. The receptors shown here come from a human donor who received a COVID-19 vaccine. The CDR3 runs from the conserved cysteine through the conserved F or W. Each record gives: D gene, clone size, J gene, V gene, CDR3 DNA, CDR3 protein. A D gene is named only where the DNA matches it firmly. Clone sizes are given selectively: once, few, many, or a class where the clone is expanded.

TRBD1,few,TRBJ1-6,TRBV4-1,TGCGCCAGCAGCCAAACTGCAGGGGGCGGCTCCTATAATTCACCCCTCCACTTT,CASSQTAGGGSYNSPLHF
TRBD2,few,TRBJ2-1,TRBV5-4,TGTGCCAGCACCCTGGCTAGCGGGGGCCTGTACTACAATGAGCAGTTCTTC,CASTLASGGLYYNEQFF
.,medium-sized,TRBJ1-6,TRBV7-2,TGTGCCAGCAGCTTAGCGTCGGGGGGCGCGGGTAATTCACCCCTCCACTTT,CASSLASGGAGNSPLHF
TRBD1,few,TRBJ1-3,TRBV15,TGTGCCACCAGCAGTGATCAGGGGGCGGCTGGAAACACCATATATTTT,CATSSDQGAAGNTIYF
TRBD1,.,TRBJ1-2,TRBV12-3/TRBV12-4,TGTGCCAGCAGTTTGGGGCAGGGGGAGCACTATGGCTACACCTTC,CASSLGQGEHYGYTF
.,.,TRBJ1-5,TRBV7-6,TGTGCCAGCAGCTTAGTACCTGCAGGGCAAAGCAATCAGCCCCAGCATTTT,CASSLVPAGQSNQPQHF
.,few,TRBJ2-5,TRBV20-1,TGCAGTGCTAGAGATTTTCGGGACCAAGAGACCCAGTACTTC,CSARDFRDQETQYF
.,few,TRBJ2-7,TRBV24-1,TGTGCCACCAGTGATTTGCATTCCCCTTGGCAGTACTTC,CATSDLHSPWQYF
.,few,TRBJ1-1,TRBV6-5,TGTGCCAGCAGTTACTCAAGGGAAAGATTGGACACTGAAGCTTTCTTT,CASSYSRERLDTEAFF
.,.,TRBJ2-7,TRBV5-3,TGTGCCAGCAGCCACCAGGAGAGGTTCTACACCGTCTTCTACGAGCAGTACTTC,CASSHQERFYTVFYEQYF
TRBD1,few,TRBJ2-3,TRBV24-1,TGTGCCACCAGTGATAACAGGGGGCAATCGGATACGCAGTATTTT,CATSDNRGQSDTQYF
.,.,TRBJ1-2,TRBV19,TGTGCCAGTAGTCCCACCCAGACAGGTATTAGAGGGCCTAACTATGGCTACACCTTC,CASSPTQTGIRGPNYGYTF
TRBD2,.,TRBJ2-3,TRBV2,TGTGCCAGCGGACGCGGGGGGCCCTTACGAAGCACAGATACGCAGTATTTT,CASGRGGPLRSTDTQYF
TRBD2,few,TRBJ2-7,TRBV20-1,TGCAGTGCTGAGACCGGGACTAGCGGGGGGGCCGGGCAGTACTTC,CSAETGTSGGAGQYF
.,few,TRBJ2-3,TRBV3-1,TGTGCCAGCAGCCAAGATCGGGACACAGATACGCAGTATTTT,CASSQDRDTDTQYF
.,.,TRBJ1-6,TRBV5-6,TGTGCCAGCAGCTTACAGGGAAGGAGATCACCCCTCCACTTT,CASSLQGRRSPLHF
.,.,TRBJ2-2,TRBV5-4,TGTGCCAGCAGCTTGGGCCTATCCGAATACACCGGGGAGCTGTTTTTT,CASSLGLSEYTGELFF
TRBD1,.,TRBJ1-4,TRBV27,TGTGCAAGCAGGGCCCCCAGGGACAGAGTCGCAACTAATGAAAAACTGTTTTTT,CASRAPRDRVATNEKLFF
.,medium-sized,TRBJ1-1,TRBV15,TGTGCCACCAGCAGAGATTTTGGGGAAATGAACACTGAAGCTTTCTTT,CATSRDFGEMNTEAFF
TRBD1,.,TRBJ2-7,TRBV7-2,TGTGCCAGCAGCTTAATTGGACAGGGACACTACGAGCAGTACTTC,CASSLIGQGHYEQYF
.,.,TRBJ2-3,TRBV6-5,TGTGCCAGCAGTTACTCGCCCGACAACTCGTTTCGCACAGATACGCAGTATTTT,CASSYSPDNSFRTDTQYF
.,few,TRBJ2-5,TRBV12-3/TRBV12-4,TGTGCCAGCAGTTTAATTGAGCTAGTTGTGGAGACCCAGTACTTC,CASSLIELVVETQYF
TRBD2,.,TRBJ2-1,TRBV19,TGTGCCAGTAGTCCACGGACTAGCGGGACCTACAATGAGCAGTTCTTC,CASSPRTSGTYNEQFF
.,.,TRBJ1-3,TRBV10-3,TGTGCCATCAGTGAGGGTAGTCTTTTCTCTGGAAACACCATATATTTT,CAISEGSLFSGNTIYF
.,few,TRBJ2-5,TRBV7-4,TGTGCCAGCAGCTTAGAACGGCTAGACCGATACACCCCGGTAATACAAGAGACCCAGTACTTC,CASSLERLDRYTPVIQETQYF
TRBD1,few,TRBJ1-4,TRBV20-1,TGCAGTGCTAGAGATGCGGGACAGGGGGGCGAAAAACTGTTTTTT,CSARDAGQGGEKLFF
.,few,TRBJ1-4,TRBV5-8,TGTGCCAGCAGCTTCGGAGGCAGGGTAGGGGAAAAACTGTTTTTT,CASSFGGRVGEKLFF